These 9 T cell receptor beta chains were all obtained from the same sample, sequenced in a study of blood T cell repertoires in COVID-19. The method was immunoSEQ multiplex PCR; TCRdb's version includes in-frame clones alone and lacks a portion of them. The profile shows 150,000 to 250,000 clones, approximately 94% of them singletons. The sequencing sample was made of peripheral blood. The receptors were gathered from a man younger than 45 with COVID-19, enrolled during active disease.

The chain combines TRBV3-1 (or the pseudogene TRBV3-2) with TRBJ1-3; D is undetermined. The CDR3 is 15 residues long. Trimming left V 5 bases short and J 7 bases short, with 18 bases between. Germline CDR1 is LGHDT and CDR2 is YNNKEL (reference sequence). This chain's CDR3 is CASSELPEMRNTIYF. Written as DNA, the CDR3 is TGTGCCAGCAGCGAACTTCCCGAAATGAGGAACACCATATATTTT.

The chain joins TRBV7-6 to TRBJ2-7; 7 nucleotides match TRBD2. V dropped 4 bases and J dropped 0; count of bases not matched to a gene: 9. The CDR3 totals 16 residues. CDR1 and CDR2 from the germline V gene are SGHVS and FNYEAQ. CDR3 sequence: CASSSGTTLSSYEQYF. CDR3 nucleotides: TGTGCCAGCAGCTCCGGGACTACCCTGAGCTCCTACGAGCAGTACTTC.

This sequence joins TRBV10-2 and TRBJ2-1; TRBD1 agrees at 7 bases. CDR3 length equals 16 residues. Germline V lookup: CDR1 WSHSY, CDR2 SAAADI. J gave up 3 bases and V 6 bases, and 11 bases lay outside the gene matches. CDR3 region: CASREILRGLYNEQFF. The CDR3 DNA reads TGCGCCAGCAGGGAAATTTTGAGGGGGCTCTACAATGAGCAGTTCTTC.

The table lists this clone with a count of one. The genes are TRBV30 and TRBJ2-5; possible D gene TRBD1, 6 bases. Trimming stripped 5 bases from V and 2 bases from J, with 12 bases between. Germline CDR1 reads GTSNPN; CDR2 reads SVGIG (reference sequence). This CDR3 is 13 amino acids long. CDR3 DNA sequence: TGTGCCTGGGCCCCAGGGGATCAAGAGACCCAGTACTTC. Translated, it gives CAWAPGDQETQYF.

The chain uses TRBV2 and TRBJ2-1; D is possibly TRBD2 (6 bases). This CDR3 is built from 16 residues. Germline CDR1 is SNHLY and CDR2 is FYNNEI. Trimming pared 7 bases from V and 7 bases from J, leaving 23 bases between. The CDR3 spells CASMGTYGAGRNEQFF. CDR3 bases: TGTGCCAGCATGGGAACCTATGGGGCAGGGAGGAATGAGCAGTTCTTC.

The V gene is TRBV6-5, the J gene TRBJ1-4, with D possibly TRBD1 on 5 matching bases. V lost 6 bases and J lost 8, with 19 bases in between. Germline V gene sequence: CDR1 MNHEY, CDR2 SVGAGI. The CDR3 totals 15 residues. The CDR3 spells CASRSTRETREKLFF. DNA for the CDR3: TGTGCCAGCAGGTCGACCAGGGAAACGCGAGAAAAACTGTTTTTT.

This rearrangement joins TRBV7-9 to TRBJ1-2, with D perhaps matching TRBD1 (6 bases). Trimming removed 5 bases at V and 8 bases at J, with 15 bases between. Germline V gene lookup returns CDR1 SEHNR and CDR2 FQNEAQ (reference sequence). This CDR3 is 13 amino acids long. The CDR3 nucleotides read TGTGCCAGCAGCCCGAAGGGGGTTTCAGGCTACACCTTC. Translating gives CASSPKGVSGYTF.

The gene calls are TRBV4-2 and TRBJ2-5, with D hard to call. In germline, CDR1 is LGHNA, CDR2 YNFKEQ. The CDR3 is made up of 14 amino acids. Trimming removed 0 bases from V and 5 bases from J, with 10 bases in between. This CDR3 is CASSQDLFEETQYF. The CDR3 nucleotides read TGTGCCAGCAGCCAAGATCTTTTCGAGGAGACCCAGTACTTC.

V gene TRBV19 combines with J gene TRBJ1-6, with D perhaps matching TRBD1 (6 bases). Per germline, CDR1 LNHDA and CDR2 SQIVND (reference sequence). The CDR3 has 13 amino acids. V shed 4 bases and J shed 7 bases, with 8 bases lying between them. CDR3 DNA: TGTGCCAGTAGTACCGGACAGAATTCACCCCTCCACTTT. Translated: CASSTGQNSPLHF.